This T cell receptor beta chain derives from a study of graft-versus-host responses after intestinal transplantation (dated by TCRdb to about 2021). For context, the study as a whole: Recipients received multivisceral, liver-intestinal, or isolated intestinal transplants. Rather than going through the commercial service, samples from a few later patients were sequenced in-house on an Illumina MiSeq and processed with MiXCR. A peak of at least 4% donor T cells among recipient peripheral blood mononuclear cells was the definition used for donor T cell macrochimerism. After intestinal transplantation, graft-versus-host and host-versus-graft alloreactive T cell clones were followed in the graft, circulation and bone marrow using bulk TCR-beta CDR3 sequencing. Alloreactive clones were identified by sequencing pre-transplant mixed lymphocyte reaction products and comparing them with unstimulated pre-transplant donor and recipient T cells. A cohort of about two dozen intestinal transplant recipients, including one retransplant, was enrolled, and 3 patients lacking pretransplant specimens were excluded. All recipients received anti-thymocyte globulin induction followed by maintenance tacrolimus and steroids for about three years. The investigation overall reported the following: Early after transplant, peak levels of circulating GvH clones were associated with declines in HvG clones. GvH clones were detected in recipient bone marrow, and some of these GvH clones were observed earlier in ileal mucosa or blood, consistent with an intestinal mucosal origin. The relatively low number and heterogeneity of intestinal transplant patients limited the conclusions. In the allografts of patients with donor T cell macrochimerism, GvH to HvG T cell clonal ratios were high.

The time point label, as the study defines it: cells obtained before transplantation from donor or recipient. CD3+CD4+ and CD3+CD8+ populations were FACS-sorted from unstimulated pre-transplant donor and recipient cells taken from spleen or lymph nodes. As for this clone: The antigen it binds to is not known. No qualities accompany the bases; no much larger clone lies one base away.

CDR1 DFQATT and CDR2 SNEGSKA were looked up in the germline V gene (reference sequence). The germline ends are 6 bases apart after V is trimmed by 6 bases and J by 4 bases. The CDR3, from cysteine to phenylalanine, totals 10 residues. The kept DNA is CDR3 alone, 30 bases in frame from the first base. Receptor libraries were prepared by the immunoSEQ multiplex PCR assay. For most patients, genomic DNA was isolated with the Qiagen DNeasy Blood and Tissue Kit and shipped frozen to Adaptive Biotechnologies for TCR sequencing. For most patients, genomic DNA was subjected to high-throughput TCR-beta CDR3 sequencing by Adaptive Biotechnologies. The original pipeline was this. TCR sequencing data for approximately 17 patients were retrieved from Adaptive's ImmunoSEQ software; three other patients were processed with MiXCR and VDJtools. CD4 versus CD8 sorting errors were corrected by removing sequences found in both subsets at a frequency ratio below 5:1. Because the origin of CDR3 nucleotide sequences shared between donor and recipient could not be assigned, those sequences were removed. Alloreactive clones required at least 2-fold expansion over unstimulated cells and minimum CFSE-low frequency of 0.002% (template counts) or 0.001% (read counts). Clones were considered mappable if detected in sequenced pre-transplant spleen, lymph node, or MLR CFSE-low populations of the donor or recipient. The cumulative frequency of alloreactive clones was calculated as a percentage of all sequences, weighted by copy number. TCRdb obtained this table from immuneACCESS and retained in-frame rearrangements with V and J assigned. These tables miss some clones; where compared with another copy, unresolved V genes account for less than half of the shortfall, and the remainder is unexplained. V and J calls and clone size are copied from that table; D and trimming were computed from the DNA. The sample data list 85,000 to 100,000 clones, and 90% to 95% of these were observed just once. Around 0.17% of the sample goes to the ten largest clones.

The chain uses TRBV20-1 and TRBJ2-5; no D gene can be assigned with confidence. This specimen was unstimulated CD4+ T cells sorted from spleen or lymph node cells, taken before intestinal transplant. The receptor's source is a human donor who received an intestinal transplant. The DNA sequence reads TGCAGTGCCACTTCAGAGACCCAGTACTTC. Its protein reads: CSATSETQYF.